The rows below give T cell receptor beta chains drawn from one sample of a study of blood T cell repertoires in COVID-19. This table comes from immunoSEQ multiplex PCR, and its TCRdb copy is limited to in-frame clones, with some not included. Of fewer than 55,000 clones listed, roughly 90% were seen once; the top ten hold around 10%. Sample: peripheral blood. Receptor source: a man older than 75 with active or convalescent COVID-19. Each CDR3 is given with its conserved first and last residue. D genes are given only for firm matches. A clone size is listed for some rows: how often the clone was seen (once, few, many), or a class if it is expanded.

CASSDTAPTYEQYF	TGCGCCAGCAGTGATACAGCCCCAACCTACGAGCAGTACTTC	.	TRBV10-2	TRBJ2-7	.
CASRTSGASTDTQYF	TGTGCCAGTAGGACTAGCGGAGCTAGCACAGATACGCAGTATTTT	.	TRBV19	TRBJ2-3	TRBD2
CASSQQGAEYEQYF	TGCGCCAGCAGCCAACAGGGGGCGGAGTACGAGCAGTACTTC	.	TRBV4-1	TRBJ2-7	TRBD1
CASTPGGGEETQYF	TGTGCCAGCACCCCTGGGGGGGGAGAAGAGACCCAGTACTTC	.	TRBV6-5	TRBJ2-5	TRBD2
CASYSRGLYTEAFF	TGTGCCAGCTATAGCAGGGGCTTATACACTGAAGCTTTCTTT	.	TRBV2	TRBJ1-1	.
CASSRQGYGYTF	TGCGCCAGCAGCCGACAGGGTTATGGCTACACCTTC	.	TRBV5-1	TRBJ1-2	TRBD1
CASRLLNTGELFF	TGTGCCAGCAGACTTTTGAACACCGGGGAGCTGTTTTTT	.	TRBV27	TRBJ2-2	.
CASSSFTSGRATTDTQYF	TGCGCCAGCAGCTCTTTTACTAGCGGGAGGGCGACGACAGATACGCAGTATTTT	.	TRBV5-1	TRBJ2-3	TRBD2
CASSPRQNYGYTF	TGTGCCAGCTCACCAAGACAGAACTATGGCTACACCTTC	.	TRBV18	TRBJ1-2	.
CASSEQYSGNTIYF	TGCGCCAGCAGCGAACAGTACTCTGGAAACACCATATATTTT	.	TRBV5-1	TRBJ1-3	.
CASSLATGQPQHF	TGTGCCAGCAGCTTAGCGACAGGACAGCCCCAGCATTTT	.	TRBV11-2	TRBJ1-5	.
CAISGVGDNNQPQHF	TGTGCCATCAGTGGCGTAGGGGATAACAATCAGCCCCAGCATTTT	once	TRBV10-3	TRBJ1-5	.
CASSLVEGGNEQFF	TGTGCCAGCAGCTTAGTGGAGGGGGGGAATGAGCAGTTCTTC	.	TRBV7-2	TRBJ2-1	.
CASSQDLGRRTTEAFF	TGCGCCAGCAGCCAAGATCTGGGTCGGAGAACAACTGAAGCTTTCTTT	.	TRBV4-3	TRBJ1-1	.
CASSIPPADEKLFF	TGTGCCAGTAGTATCCCCCCGGCGGATGAAAAACTGTTTTTT	.	TRBV19	TRBJ1-4	.
CASSTIGASSYEQYF	TGTGCCAGCAGCACCATTGGGGCCAGCTCCTACGAGCAGTACTTC	.	TRBV28	TRBJ2-7	.
CASSFTREAFF	TGTGCCAGCAGTTTTACCCGGGAAGCTTTCTTT	.	TRBV28	TRBJ1-1	.
CASSVSGMRYEQYF	TGCGCCAGCTCCGTTAGCGGGATGAGGTACGAGCAGTACTTC	.	TRBV10-1	TRBJ2-7	TRBD2
CASAPRSTDTQYF	TGTGCCAGCGCCCCTAGGAGCACAGATACGCAGTATTTT	.	TRBV28	TRBJ2-3	.
CASSPREGPMNTEAFF	TGCGCCAGCAGCCCCCGGGAGGGGCCTATGAACACTGAAGCTTTCTTT	.	TRBV5-1	TRBJ1-1	.
CASSQDSLGGVSYEQYF	TGCGCCAGCAGCCAAGATAGTTTAGGAGGCGTCTCCTACGAGCAGTACTTC	.	TRBV4-3	TRBJ2-7	.
CASSTWDRVGYEQYF	TGTGCCAGCAGCACTTGGGACAGGGTGGGCTACGAGCAGTACTTC	.	TRBV21-1	TRBJ2-7	.